Here is one TCR beta chain with its context. These data originate in a study of blood T cell repertoires in COVID-19. Study details: The United States, Italy and Spain supplied acute and convalescent COVID-19 samples.

Trimming took 4 bases from V and 0 from J, leaving 16 bases between them. Germline values: CDR1 MNHEY, CDR2 SVGAGI. The CDR3 spans 16 residues. As handled by the study authors: The assay estimated nucleated cells by amplifying reference gene primers. Only in-frame clones appear in the TCRdb table, and some are missing; sequencing was by immunoSEQ multiplex PCR. That table supplies the V and J calls and clone size; D and trimming were determined from the DNA. The sample carries about 440,000 clones, around 88% recorded once. The specimen sequenced was peripheral blood. The V gene is TRBV6-5, the J gene TRBJ2-7, with D perhaps matching TRBD2 (6 bases). The sequence was collected from a woman aged 50 to 60 with COVID-19, enrolled during active disease. DNA for the CDR3: TGTGCCAGCAGTTCTGCCTCGGCGGGGTCCTCCTACGAGCAGTACTTC. Its translation: CASSSASAGSSYEQYF.